Shown below are 8 T cell receptor beta chains from a single sample sequenced in a study of siplizumab effects on memory and regulatory T cells. Some clones are missing from TCRdb's copy, which holds only in-frame ones; the method was immunoSEQ multiplex PCR. The sample records more than 75,000 clones, about 96% being singletons. Sequencing was carried out using naive CD4+ T cells sorted from blood. Every receptor here comes from a human donor in good health.

Regarding this clone: One end of the junction fails to match germline, which may point to a read error. V is TRBV18 and J is TRBJ1-2; D may be TRBD1 (6 bases). This CDR3 is 14 amino acids long. Looked up from germline, CDR1 is KGHSH and CDR2 is LQKENI. The CDR3 reads CASSPPGHDYGYTF. Here the CDR3 DNA reads TGTGCCAGCTCGCCACCGGGACATGATTATGGCTACACCTTC.

This rearrangement joins TRBV12-5 to TRBJ1-2; D perhaps matches TRBD1 (5 bases). CDR1 and CDR2 (germline): LGHNT, FRNRAP. With 6 bases removed from V and 8 bases from J, the gap between germline ends came to 16 bases. The CDR3 is made up of 13 amino acids. The CDR3 DNA is TGTGCTAGTGGCCCCTGGGGCGCCTTGGGCTACACCTTC. It yields the protein CASGPWGALGYTF. The full variable domain, completed using reference TRBV12-5 and TRBJ1-2, is DARVTQTPRHKVTEMGQEVTMRCQPILGHNTVFWYRQTMMQGLELLAYFRNRAPLDDSGMPKDRFSAEMPDATLATLKIQPSEPRDSAVYFCASGPWGALGYTFGSGTRLTVV.

The gene calls are TRBV27 and TRBJ1-3, with 9 bases aligning to TRBD1. The CDR3 has 17 residues. Germline CDR1 is MNHEY and CDR2 is SMNVEV (reference sequence). With V trimmed by 2 bases and J by 0 bases, 5 bases remained unmatched. Written as DNA, the CDR3 is TGTGCCAGCAGTTTAGGGGGACAGGGTTTCTCTGGAAACACCATATATTTT. Amino acid sequence: CASSLGGQGFSGNTIYF.

The chain combines TRBV9 with TRBJ2-7; D is uncertain. Trimming pared 2 bases from V and 6 bases from J, leaving 18 bases between. This CDR3 has 15 residues. CDR1 SGDLS and CDR2 YYNGEE come from the germline V gene. Written as DNA, the CDR3 is TGTGCCAGCAGCGTCCTCCCAGTCTCTCTGAGCGAGCAGTACTTC. Translation gives CASSVLPVSLSEQYF. Drawing the rest from reference TRBV9 and TRBJ2-7, the complete variable domain is DSGVTQTPKHLITATGQRVTLRCSPRSGDLSVYWYQQSLDQGLQFLIQYYNGEERAKGNILERFSAQQFPDLHSELNLSSLELGDSALYFCASSVLPVSLSEQYFGPGTRLTVT.

The V and J genes are TRBV6-5 and TRBJ1-5; D is uncertain. The V gene lost 5 bases and the J gene lost 2 bases, with 13 bases spanning the gap. The CDR3 extends over 15 amino acids. Germline V lookup: CDR1 MNHEY, CDR2 SVGAGI. CDR3 nucleotide sequence: TGTGCCAGCAGTCCGGGGTCAGTAGGCAATCAGCCCCAGCATTTT. Amino acid sequence: CASSPGSVGNQPQHF.

This clone was detected only once. Likely a read error: the CDR3 ends without its conserved phenylalanine or tryptophan. The rearrangement joins TRBV6-1 to TRBJ1-2, with a weak D call TRBD1 (5 bases). The CDR3 is 19 residues long. Trimming removed 1 base from V and 7 bases from J, with 28 bases in between. CDR1 is MNHNS, CDR2 SASEGT, per germline. The CDR3 loop reads CASSEVGGESGWSLRGYTL. The DNA of the CDR3 is TGTGCCAGCAGTGAAGTGGGAGGGGAAAGTGGCTGGTCACTGCGTGGCTACACCCTC.

The rearrangement joins TRBV5-1 to TRBJ1-4; D is unclear. Trimming cost V 4 bases and J 7 bases, with 8 bases left between them. Germline V gives CDR1 SGHRS, CDR2 YFSETQ. CDR3 length equals 12 residues. CDR3 amino acids: CASSPGGEKLFF. DNA for the CDR3: TGCGCCAGCAGCCCGGGAGGTGAAAAACTGTTTTTT. The whole variable domain, filled in from reference TRBV5-1 and TRBJ1-4, reads KAGVTQTPRYLIKTRGQQVTLSCSPISGHRSVSWYQQTPGQGLQFLFEYFSETQRNKGNFPGRFSGRQFSNSRSEMNVSTLELGDSALYLCASSPGGEKLFFGSGTQLSVL.

This rearrangement joins TRBV5-4 to TRBJ2-7, with D perhaps matching TRBD1 or TRBD2 (5 bases each). This CDR3 is 15 amino acids long. Germline V CDR1 and CDR2: SGHNT, YYREEE (reference sequence). The germline V and J ends were trimmed by 5 bases and 4 bases, with 19 bases remaining between them. DNA for the CDR3: TGTGCCAGCAGTTCCACTGGGACCGTGCTGTACGAGCAGTACTTC. This codes for CASSSTGTVLYEQYF.